This entry lists 21 T cell receptor beta chains sequenced from one sample in a study of cytomegalovirus exposure and HLA in healthy donors. 60 Vbeta and 13 Jbeta primers were used in PCR. Clones were read by immunoSEQ multiplex PCR, and TCRdb kept only the in-frame ones, dropping some. Here the sample spans tens of thousands of clones, roughly three quarters being singletons. Sequencing was carried out using PBMCs. The receptors come from a man younger than 35 in good health and CMV-seronegative.

The rearrangement uses TRBV9 and TRBJ2-1; 7 positions agree with TRBD2. The CDR3 length is 14 residues. Germline assignment: CDR1 SGDLS and CDR2 YYNGEE. V was clipped by 0 bases and J by 4 bases; unmatched bases: 1. The CDR3 spells CASSVGGGYNEQFF. CDR3 bases: TGTGCCAGCAGCGTAGGCGGGGGTTACAATGAGCAGTTCTTC.

V gene TRBV6-6 combines with J gene TRBJ1-5; the D is unclear. The germline V gene encodes CDR1 MNHNY and CDR2 SVGAGI (reference sequence). V was cut by 0 bases and J by 6 bases, with 12 bases left in between. CDR3 length: 15 amino acids. The CDR3 is CASSYSGRAGQPQHF. The DNA for the CDR3 is TGTGCCAGCAGTTACTCGGGGAGGGCAGGTCAGCCCCAGCATTTT.

The chain couples TRBV6-5 to TRBJ2-7; maybe TRBD1 (6 bases). From germline, CDR1 is MNHEY and CDR2 SVGAGI. The germline V and J ends were trimmed by 2 bases and 3 bases, with 14 bases remaining between them. The CDR3 length is 15 residues. The CDR3 loop reads CASSYEPGQSYEQYF. For the CDR3, the DNA is TGTGCCAGCAGTTACGAACCGGGACAAAGCTACGAGCAGTACTTC.

The rearrangement links TRBV7-3 to TRBJ1-6; D is perhaps TRBD1 (6 bases). Trimming took off 2 bases at V and 6 bases at J, with 8 bases between the two ends. Germline V gene lookup returns CDR1 SGHTA and CDR2 FQGTGA. The CDR3 contains 14 residues. The CDR3 sequence is CASSLGGSNSPLHF. As DNA, the CDR3 is TGTGCCAGCAGCTTAGGGGGCAGTAATTCACCCCTCCACTTT.

This clone was counted once. The CDR3 DNA reads as TGTGCCAGCTCGTCTCTAGCGGGGGGGGCCGGGTACGAGCAGTACGTC. Amino acids: CASSSLAGGAGYEQYV. The chain links TRBV18 to TRBJ2-7, with 12 bases identical to TRBD2. This CDR3 is built from 16 residues. Germline-derived CDR1 and CDR2 are KGHSH and LQKENI. V dropped 6 bases and J dropped 4; count of bases not matched to a gene: 10.

This chain connects TRBV21-1 to TRBJ2-7; no DNA check was done on the table's D call, TRBD2. TRBV21-1 is a recognized pseudogene. This CDR3 spans 18 amino acids. The CDR3 DNA reads as TGTGCCAGCAGCAAGCCTACAGTGGGGCGGGGGGGCTCCTACGAGCAGTACGTC. Encoded protein: CASSKPTVGRGGSYEQYV.

The chain couples TRBV27 to TRBJ1-2, with D unclear. V lost 6 bases, J lost 4 bases, and 12 bases lay in between. CDR1 is MNHEY and CDR2 is SMNVEV in the germline V gene (reference sequence). The CDR3 runs 13 residues. The DNA for the CDR3 is TGTGCCAGCAGCTCAGACAAGATCTATGGCTACACCTTC. It yields the protein CASSSDKIYGYTF.

This chain joins TRBV6-1 and TRBJ1-4; D gene unclear. The CDR3 runs to 11 residues. Trimming removed 4 bases at V and 13 bases at J, with 10 bases between. Germline V gives CDR1 MNHNS, CDR2 SASEGT. This chain's CDR3 is CASSGSGALFF. In DNA form, the CDR3 reads TGTGCCAGCAGTGGGTCAGGCGCACTGTTTTTT.

This chain joins TRBV28 and TRBJ1-4, with 7 bases fitting TRBD1. The CDR3 sequence is 14 residues long. The germline V gene has CDR1 MDHEN and CDR2 SYDVKM. J gave up 3 bases and V 5 bases, and 3 bases lay outside the gene matches. DNA of the CDR3: TGTGCCAGCAGTCCGACAGGGCCTAATGAAAAACTGTTTTTT. Encoded protein: CASSPTGPNEKLFF.

This rearrangement joins TRBV2 to TRBJ1-5; possibly TRBD1 for D (5 bases). The V end lost 6 bases, the J end lost 7 bases, and 16 bases lay between the germline ends. The CDR3 is 14 residues long. Germline V lookup: CDR1 SNHLY, CDR2 FYNNEI. CDR3 loop: CASSLQVGAQPQHF. The CDR3 DNA is TGTGCCAGCAGCTTACAGGTTGGGGCCCAGCCCCAGCATTTT.

The chain links TRBV7-2 to TRBJ2-5, with 10 bases fitting TRBD2. CDR1 is SGHTA, CDR2 FQGNSA, per germline. J lost 5 bases, V lost 5 bases, and 5 bases had no gene match. This CDR3 contains 14 residues. The CDR3 loop reads CASSRTSGRETQYF. CDR3 in DNA: TGTGCCAGCAGCCGGACTAGCGGAAGGGAGACCCAGTACTTC. Using reference TRBV7-2 and TRBJ2-5 for the parts outside the CDR3, the full variable domain is GAGVSQSPSNKVTEKGKDVELRCDPISGHTALYWYRQSLGQGLEFLIYFQGNSAPDKSGLPSDRFSAERTGGSVSTLTIQRTQQEDSAVYLCASSRTSGRETQYFGPGTRLLVL.

The rearrangement links TRBV6-5 to TRBJ2-7, with D perhaps matching TRBD1 (6 bases). The CDR3 spans 13 residues. Trimming removed 6 bases from V and 3 bases from J, with 12 bases in between. Germline V gene lookup returns CDR1 MNHEY and CDR2 SVGAGI. CDR3 in amino acids: CASSRDIDYEQYF. The CDR3, as DNA: TGTGCCAGCAGCCGGGACATAGACTACGAGCAGTACTTC.

The chain joins TRBV25-1 to TRBJ2-3; 9 bases align to TRBD1. Per the germline V gene, CDR1 is MGHDK and CDR2 is SYGVNS. This CDR3 is 16 amino acids long. J lost 5 bases, V lost 3 bases, and 9 bases had no gene match. Here the CDR3 DNA reads TGTGCCAGCAGTGACTCCGGGACAGGGTCGGGAGATACGCAGTATTTT. Protein sequence: CASSDSGTGSGDTQYF. Full variable domain (outside the CDR3, taken from reference TRBV25-1 and TRBJ2-3): EADIYQTPRYLVIGTGKKITLECSQTMGHDKMYWYQQDPGMELHLIHYSYGVNSTEKGDLSSESTVSRIRTEHFPLTLESARPSHTSQYLCASSDSGTGSGDTQYFGPGTRLTVL.

This clone showed up just a few times. This rearrangement joins TRBV10-2 to TRBJ1-1; 9 bases match TRBD1. Germline V gene data show CDR1 as WSHSY and CDR2 as SAAADI. The CDR3 spans 19 residues. The V segment lost 2 bases and the J segment 7 bases; nucleotides outside the gene matches: 20. The CDR3 DNA sequence: TGCGCCAGCAGTGAGCCCACCGGAGGACAGGGGCCCGATCGGAATGAAGCTTTCTTT. It is translated as CASSEPTGGQGPDRNEAFF.

The chain couples TRBV27 to TRBJ1-2, with 8 positions matching TRBD1. J lost 6 bases, V lost 3 bases, and 3 bases had no gene match. CDR3 length: 13 amino acids. CDR1 is MNHEY and CDR2 is SMNVEV in the germline V gene (reference sequence). The chain's CDR3 is CASSFRGHDGYTF. CDR3 coding DNA: TGTGCCAGCAGTTTCAGGGGGCACGATGGCTACACCTTC.

The chain employs TRBV7-2 and TRBJ1-2; 11 bases are a match to TRBD1. The V segment lost 4 bases and the J segment 6 bases; nucleotides outside the gene matches: 4. This CDR3 has 14 residues. Germline CDR1 reads SGHTA; CDR2 reads FQGNSA. This CDR3 reads CASSSWTGGHGYTF. Here the CDR3 DNA reads TGTGCCAGCAGCTCCTGGACAGGGGGCCATGGCTACACCTTC.

V and J are TRBV30 and TRBJ1-5; 7 positions agree with TRBD1. Germline CDR1 and CDR2: GTSNPN and SVGIG (reference sequence). V was pared by 2 bases and J by 6 bases, with 4 bases of the junction left unmatched. CDR3 length: 13 residues. The CDR3 DNA reads as TGTGCCTGGAGTAAAGGGGGCTTTCAGCCCCAGCATTTT. It translates to CAWSKGGFQPQHF.

This sequence joins TRBV19 and TRBJ2-5, with a tentative D call TRBD1 (6 bases). Matching the DNA end better, TRBJ2-7 makes the J call doubtful. Per germline, CDR1 LNHDA and CDR2 SQIVND (reference sequence). The length of the CDR3 is 14 residues. CDR3 coding DNA: TGTGCCAGTAGTGAACAGGGACCATCCTACGAGCAGTACTTC. Encoded protein: CASSEQGPSYEQYF.

This rearrangement joins TRBV13 to TRBJ1-6; tentatively, D is TRBD1 (5 bases). The CDR3 totals 12 residues. V was cut by 4 bases and J by 10 bases, with 8 bases left in between. Germline CDR1 is PRHDT and CDR2 is FYEKMQ (reference sequence). The DNA for the CDR3 is TGTGCCAGCAGCTCGGGGGGGTCACCCCTCCACTTT. It is translated as CASSSGGSPLHF.

The chain recombines TRBV5-1 with TRBJ1-3; TRBD1 aligns across 7 bases. The CDR3 has 15 amino acids. V shed 4 bases and J 4 bases; nucleotides not matched to a gene: 8. The germline V gene encodes CDR1 SGHRS and CDR2 YFSETQ. The CDR3 DNA reads as TGCGCCAGCAGCCCCGACAGGGTTGGCGGAAACACCATATATTTT. The encoded protein is CASSPDRVGGNTIYF.

This clone was found a few times. The genes are TRBV7-9 and TRBJ2-1; D is possibly TRBD1 (5 bases). The CDR3 sequence is 16 residues long. The V and J ends lost 0 bases and 2 bases respectively, with 11 bases between them. Looked up from germline, CDR1 is SEHNR and CDR2 is FQNEAQ (reference sequence). CDR3 loop: CASSLAVGPTYNEQFF. As DNA, the CDR3 is TGTGCCAGCAGCTTAGCGGTGGGGCCCACCTACAATGAGCAGTTCTTC.